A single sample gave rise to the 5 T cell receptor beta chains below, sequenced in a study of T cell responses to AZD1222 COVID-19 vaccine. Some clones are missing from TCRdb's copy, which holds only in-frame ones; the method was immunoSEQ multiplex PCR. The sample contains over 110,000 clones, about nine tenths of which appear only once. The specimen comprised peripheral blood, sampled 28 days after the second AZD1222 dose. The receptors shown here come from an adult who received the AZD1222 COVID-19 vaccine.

Written as DNA, the CDR3 is TGTGCCAGCAGCGATCCGGGATTCACCGGGGAGCTGTTTTTT. It translates to CASSDPGFTGELFF. The chain joins TRBV9 to TRBJ2-2; TRBD2 might be the D (5 bases). The germline gives CDR1 SGDLS, CDR2 YYNGEE. V lost 3 bases and J lost 4, with 10 bases in between. The CDR3 covers 14 residues.

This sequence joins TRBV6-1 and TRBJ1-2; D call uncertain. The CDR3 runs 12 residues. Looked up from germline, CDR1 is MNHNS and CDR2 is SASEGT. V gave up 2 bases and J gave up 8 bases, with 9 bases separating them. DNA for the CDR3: TGTGCCAGCAGTGAACCACGCCGGGGCTACACCTTC. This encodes CASSEPRRGYTF.

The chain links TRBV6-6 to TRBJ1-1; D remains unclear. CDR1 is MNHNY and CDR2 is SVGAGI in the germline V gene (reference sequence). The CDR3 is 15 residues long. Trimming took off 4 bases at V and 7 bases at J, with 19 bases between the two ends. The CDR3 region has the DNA TGTGCCAGCAGTTCCAGGTCAACCGGACGGGATGAAGCTTTCTTT. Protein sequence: CASSSRSTGRDEAFF.

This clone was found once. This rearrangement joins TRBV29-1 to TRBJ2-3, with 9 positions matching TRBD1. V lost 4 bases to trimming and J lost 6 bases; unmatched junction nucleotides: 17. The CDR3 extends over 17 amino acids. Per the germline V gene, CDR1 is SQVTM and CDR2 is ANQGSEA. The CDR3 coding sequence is TGCAGCGTTGCCGCGGGGTGGACAGGGGAGGCTTATGATACGCAGTATTTT. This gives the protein CSVAAGWTGEAYDTQYF.

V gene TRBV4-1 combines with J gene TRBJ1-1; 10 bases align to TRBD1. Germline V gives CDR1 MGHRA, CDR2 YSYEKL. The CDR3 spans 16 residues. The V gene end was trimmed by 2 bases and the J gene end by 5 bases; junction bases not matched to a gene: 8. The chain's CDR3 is CASSQLPGQGETEAFF. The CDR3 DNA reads TGCGCCAGCAGCCAACTACCCGGACAGGGGGAAACTGAAGCTTTCTTT.